This entry lists 21 T cell receptor beta chains sequenced from one sample in a study of T-cell reconstitution after alpha-beta-depleted transplantation in children. Unique molecular identifiers were incorporated into the prepared TCRbeta library. TCRdb reanalysed the PCR reads using MiXCR and keeps one entry per CDR3 protein. This sample has some 300,000 distinct CDR3 sequences, with 10% to 13% found just once. The source material was PBMCs from the stem cell graft donor, sampled from the stem cell graft. Receptors originate from a human donor who donated a stem cell graft to a child with acute lymphoblastic leukemia.

This clonotype was counted many times. This chain connects TRBV29-1 to TRBJ1-2; 7 nucleotides match TRBD1. Germline V gives CDR1 SQVTM, CDR2 ANQGSEA. This CDR3 region has 13 residues. After removal of 7 bases from V and 3 bases from J, the junction contained 8 bases not matched to a gene. The CDR3 loop reads CSAGDSGDYGYTF. The CDR3 region has the DNA TGCAGCGCGGGGGACAGCGGGGACTATGGCTACACCTTC.

There are many counts of this clonotype. The chain recombines TRBV5-1 with TRBJ2-1; TRBD1 matches at 9 bases. Losses at the gene ends were 2 bases for V and 6 bases for J; bases not matched to a gene: 6. Per germline, CDR1 SGHRS and CDR2 YFSETQ. The CDR3 runs to 15 residues. The CDR3 is CASSFPGQGFNEQFF. The CDR3 bases are TGCGCCAGCAGCTTCCCGGGACAGGGTTTCAATGAGCAGTTCTTC.

Only a few counts were recorded for this clonotype. The chain joins TRBV20-1 to TRBJ2-5, with D perhaps matching TRBD1 (5 bases). Germline CDR1 DFQATT, CDR2 SNEGSKA (reference sequence). Between the trimmed V and J ends, which lost 0 bases and 8 bases, there was a span of 19 bases. This CDR3 comprises 15 residues. CDR3 in amino acids: CSARDPREPRRTQYF. CDR3 nucleotides: TGCAGTGCTAGAGATCCCAGGGAACCGCGTCGCACCCAGTACTTC.

This clonotype was counted a few times. J is TRBJ2-7 and V is TRBV9; 7 bases are a match to TRBD1. V lost 0 bases and J lost 3; bases outside the gene matches: 9. The CDR3 totals 16 residues. Germline loops: CDR1 SGDLS, CDR2 YYNGEE. The CDR3 DNA sequence: TGTGCCAGCAGCGTAGGGTACGGGACAGTCATCTACGAGCAGTACTTC. Its protein product is CASSVGYGTVIYEQYF.

The V gene is TRBV12-3 or TRBV12-4, the J gene TRBJ1-2; perhaps TRBD1 as D (6 bases). V was pared by 5 bases and J by 3 bases, with 28 bases between. This CDR3 comprises 19 residues. Written as DNA, the CDR3 is TGTGCCAGCAGTCTAGAGGGGTACAGGGTGCAACCTGAGGACTATGGCTACACCTTC. Translated, it gives CASSLEGYRVQPEDYGYTF.

The DNA for the CDR3 is TGCACTCCCCTGGGGGGGCAAGAGACCCAGTACTTC. Its protein is CTPLGGQETQYF. The rearrangement joins TRBV20-1 to TRBJ2-5, with 7 bases lining up with TRBD2. Germline CDR1 DFQATT, CDR2 SNEGSKA (reference sequence). This CDR3 comprises 12 residues.

The chain carries TRBV3-1 and TRBJ2-3; 7 nucleotides align to TRBD2. J lost 4 bases, V lost 4 bases, and 5 bases had no gene match. In germline, CDR1 is LGHDT, CDR2 YNNKEL (reference sequence). The CDR3 extends over 14 amino acids. The CDR3 reads CASSRTSRADTQYF. CDR3 nucleotides: TGTGCCAGCAGCCGGACTAGTCGAGCAGATACGCAGTATTTT.

This clonotype appeared a single time. One base away lies a much larger clone, so this may be a sequencing read error. The chain carries TRBV6-2 or TRBV6-3 and TRBJ1-2, with 10 positions matching TRBD1. Germline V lookup: CDR1 MNHEY, CDR2 SVGEGT. The CDR3 is made up of 15 amino acids. This chain's CDR3 is CASSRPGQGMDGYPF. For the CDR3, the DNA is TGTGCCAGCAGCCGACCGGGACAGGGGATGGATGGCTACCCCTTC.

The sample holds many counts of this clonotype. The chain links TRBV27 to TRBJ2-2, with D uncertain. The ends were cut back, 6 bases at V and 1 base at J, with 3 bases in the middle. The CDR3 covers 12 residues. CDR1 is MNHEY, CDR2 SMNVEV, per germline (reference sequence). The CDR3 here is CASRRNTGELFF. The CDR3 DNA sequence: TGTGCCAGCAGACGGAACACCGGGGAGCTGTTTTTT.

This clonotype was picked up a small number of times. The chain recombines TRBV2 with TRBJ2-7, with 8 bases lining up with TRBD1. V gave up 1 base and J gave up 4 bases; unmatched junction bases: 3. The CDR3 spans 14 residues. CDR1 is SNHLY and CDR2 is FYNNEI in the germline V gene. This CDR3 reads CASSEDRGLYEQYF. In nucleotides, the CDR3 is TGTGCCAGCAGTGAAGACAGGGGGTTATACGAGCAGTACTTC.

With regard to this clonotype: Because the CDR3 is missing its conserved closing phenylalanine or tryptophan, this is likely a read error. This rearrangement joins TRBV7-2 to TRBJ1-2; D uncertain. The CDR3 is 15 amino acids. CDR1 SGHTA and CDR2 FQGNSA come from the germline V gene. V was cut by 5 bases and J by 4 bases, with 17 bases left in between. CDR3 DNA: TGTGCCAGCAGCGAACCATCGCGCTTCCTCTATGGCTACACCTTG. Translation gives CASSEPSRFLYGYTL.

V and J are TRBV7-2 and TRBJ2-7; either TRBD1 or TRBD2 may supply D (6 bases each). Germline V gene data show CDR1 as SGHTA and CDR2 as FQGNSA. The CDR3 has 15 residues. The V gene lost 5 bases and the J gene lost 0 bases, with 14 bases spanning the gap. CDR3 coding DNA: TGTGCCAGCAGCCGACGGGGGCAGAGCTCCTACGAGCAGTACTTC. Translation: CASSRRGQSSYEQYF.

This chain links TRBV7-8 with TRBJ2-2, with 15 bases identical to TRBD2. V dropped 1 base and J dropped 11; count of bases not matched to a gene: 5. The V gene's germline CDR1 is SGHVS and CDR2 FQNEAQ. The CDR3 loop spans 16 amino acids. CDR3 in amino acids: CASSLGTSGRAVELFF. The CDR3 DNA follows: TGTGCCAGCAGCTTAGGGACTAGCGGGAGGGCCGTCGAGCTGTTTTTT.

This clonotype was detected a few times. The chain combines TRBV5-1 with TRBJ2-3; no clear D gene. Per the germline V gene, CDR1 is SGHRS and CDR2 is YFSETQ. The CDR3 is 14 amino acids. Deletions cut 7 bases from V and 5 bases from J, with 17 bases between. The CDR3 DNA follows: TGCGCCAGCGGGCCTAGAAGGTCGGAAGATACGCAGTATTTT. Its protein product is CASGPRRSEDTQYF.

This clonotype was recorded a few times. This rearrangement joins TRBV7-8 to TRBJ1-4; D is uncertain. The CDR3 covers 15 residues. V was pared by 6 bases and J by 6 bases, with 17 bases between. Germline assignment: CDR1 SGHVS and CDR2 FQNEAQ. The CDR3 is CASRYSGDNDEKLFF. CDR3 coding DNA: TGTGCCAGCAGATACAGCGGGGATAATGATGAAAAACTGTTTTTT.

Concerning this clonotype itself: A clone one base away is much larger, so this may be a read error. This sequence joins TRBV13 and TRBJ2-1; D perhaps matches TRBD1 (5 bases). CDR1 and CDR2 (germline): PRHDT, FYEKMQ (reference sequence). This CDR3 spans 11 amino acids. V lost 4 bases, J lost 15 bases, and 13 bases lay in between. This CDR3 reads CASSSRQLRFF. The CDR3 DNA is TGTGCCAGCAGCTCTCGACAGTTGCGGTTCTTC.

The V gene is TRBV5-6, the J gene TRBJ2-7, with D tentatively TRBD1 (7 bases). Per the germline V gene, CDR1 is SGHDT and CDR2 is YYEEEE. V dropped 3 bases and J dropped 2 bases, with 15 bases sitting between them. The CDR3 runs to 15 residues. CDR3 coding DNA: TGTGCCAGCAGCTGGGGGAGCAGGGGGGCCTACGAGCAGTACTTC. Translating gives CASSWGSRGAYEQYF. The complete variable domain, with remaining parts taken from reference TRBV5-6 and TRBJ2-7, reads DAGVTQSPTHLIKTRGQQVTLRCSPKSGHDTVSWYQQALGQGPQFIFQYYEEEERQRGNFPDRFSGHQFPNYSSELNVNALLLGDSALYLCASSWGSRGAYEQYFGPGTRLTVT.

This clonotype was seen more than once but under ten times. The chain couples TRBV10-3 to TRBJ2-7; TRBD2 agrees at 9 bases. Germline V gives CDR1 ENHRY, CDR2 SYGVKD. V was pared by 6 bases and J by 6 bases, with 9 bases of the junction left unmatched. The CDR3 has 14 residues. CDR3 residues: CAIRRLADPSEQYF. The CDR3, as DNA: TGTGCCATCAGGCGACTAGCGGACCCTTCCGAGCAGTACTTC.

This CDR3 reads CSAIWGRPSNQPQHF. CDR3 coding DNA: TGCAGTGCTATTTGGGGGCGACCTAGCAATCAGCCCCAGCATTTT. The chain joins TRBV20-1 to TRBJ1-5; maybe TRBD1 (6 bases). Trimming removed 4 bases from V and 0 bases from J, with 13 bases in between. Looked up from germline, CDR1 is DFQATT and CDR2 is SNEGSKA (reference sequence). CDR3 length: 15 amino acids.

This clonotype was found a few times. V gene TRBV6-2 or TRBV6-3 combines with J gene TRBJ2-7, with a tentative D call TRBD2 (5 bases). This CDR3 spans 17 amino acids. The V and J ends lost 11 bases and 3 bases respectively, with 29 bases between them. Germline-derived CDR1 and CDR2 are MNHEY and SVGEGT. The CDR3 nucleotides are TGTGCCGCCAGCCCAGTGGGAGTCTCCTTTGTGCTCTACGAGCAGTACTTC. Amino acids: CAASPVGVSFVLYEQYF.

This clonotype appeared a few times. The V gene is TRBV12-3 or TRBV12-4, the J gene TRBJ2-7, with unresolved D. The CDR3 length is 16 residues. V lost 0 bases and J 0 bases, leaving 12 bases between the germline ends. This CDR3 is CASSLARQESSYEQYF. The DNA for the CDR3 is TGTGCCAGCAGTTTAGCACGGCAGGAGAGCTCCTACGAGCAGTACTTC.